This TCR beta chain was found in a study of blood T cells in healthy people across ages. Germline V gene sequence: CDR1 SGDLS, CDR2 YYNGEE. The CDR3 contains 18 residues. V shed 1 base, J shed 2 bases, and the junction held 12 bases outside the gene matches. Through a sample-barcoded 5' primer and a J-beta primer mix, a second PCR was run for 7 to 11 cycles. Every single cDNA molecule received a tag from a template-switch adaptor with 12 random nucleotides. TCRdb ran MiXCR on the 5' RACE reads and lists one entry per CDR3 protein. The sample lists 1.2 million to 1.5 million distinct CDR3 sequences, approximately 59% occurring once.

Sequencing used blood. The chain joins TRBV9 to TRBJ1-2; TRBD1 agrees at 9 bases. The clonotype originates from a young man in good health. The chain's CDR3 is CASSVLGTGIIPNYGYTF. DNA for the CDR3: TGTGCCAGCAGCGTATTGGGGACAGGGATTATTCCAAACTATGGCTACACCTTC.